Listed here is a single TCR beta chain. This record comes from a study of T cell changes during pregnancy in multiple sclerosis. Data came from immunoSEQ multiplex PCR; TCRdb stores just in-frame clones and leaves some out. The data show more than 95,000 clones, approximately 94% seen once. V was trimmed by 5 bases and J by 9 bases, leaving 20 bases between them. Germline values: CDR1 MNHNY, CDR2 SVGAGI (reference sequence). The CDR3 is made up of 15 amino acids. The J gene is TRBJ2-1, the V gene TRBV6-6; D may be TRBD2 (5 bases). This TCR was recovered from a female donor with multiple sclerosis, enrolled in a pregnancy study. The sample consisted of peripheral blood, taken after pregnancy. This CDR3 reads CASSRAAISVLEQFF. CDR3 DNA: TGTGCCAGCAGTCGCGCGGCGATTAGCGTGCTTGAGCAGTTCTTC.